This record covers a single T cell receptor beta chain. The source of the sample is a study of control samples from healthy donors and cancer patients. The CDR3 is 15 residues long. The germline CDR1 and CDR2 sequences are SNHLY and FYNNEI. V gave up 8 bases and J gave up 4 bases, with 17 bases separating them. TCRdb's copy holds only in-frame clones and misses some; the assay was immunoSEQ multiplex PCR. The sample shows 50,000 to 55,000 clones, roughly 94% of them seen only once. Material for sequencing was blood. This clonotype originated in a man aged 30-40 years in good health. The genes are TRBV2 and TRBJ2-2, with a possible D match to TRBD2 (6 bases). In nucleotides, the CDR3 is TGTGCCAGCTCGGGGCTTGCGGGATTCACCGGGGAGCTGTTTTTT. Residues: CASSGLAGFTGELFF.